A selection of T cell receptor beta chains follows, all from one sample in a study of T cells in Graves' hyperthyroidism and ophthalmopathy. TCRdb reprocessed the multiplex PCR reads with MiXCR, giving one entry per CDR3 protein. The data hold approximately 400,000 distinct CDR3 sequences, with about 18% observed a single time. The sample was blood. Receptors were obtained from a man aged 18 to 30 with Graves' ophthalmopathy. Both conserved end residues are part of each CDR3.

V gene | CDR3 protein
TRBV10-3 | CATLGSSEYSKNTGELFF
TRBV6-1 | CASSDPSGGAIEQYF
TRBV28 | CASSRGGGGKETQYF
TRBV15 | CATSRLSGTGFTDTQYF
TRBV6-5 | CASSYPGTSGGYEQFF
TRBV27 | CASSLSRGDTGELFF
TRBV6-1 | CASSRGLAGSYEQYF
TRBV12-3/TRBV12-4 | CASSSDLQTVATGYTF
TRBV13 | CASSADGYSDTEAFF
TRBV7-2 | CASSRKGGTGTGELFF
TRBV20-1 | CSALPGTVIYYEQYF
TRBV18 | CASSPPLAGARGEQYF
TRBV13 | CASSSDRESEQYF
TRBV5-1 | CASSFRDGELFF
TRBV5-1 | CASSLTGWEEQFF
TRBV28 | CASSTSGTGNQPQHF